The clone carrying this T cell receptor (beta chain) came up many times. Its cognate antigen is unknown. This entry belongs to a study of metastatic and nonmetastatic thyroid tumors. Study in general: For malignant and benign thyroid patients, tumor or nodule tissue and blood were the sources whose repertoires were compared. Study-level findings and limits: For both blood and tumor, malignant thyroid tumors reportedly showed significantly higher TCR beta diversity than benign nodules did.

The germline gives CDR1 MGHRA, CDR2 YSYEKL. V was clipped by 4 bases and J by 1 base, with 19 bases between them. The CDR3 contains 17 residues. In the authors' methods: Across clinicopathological groups, CDR3 differences served as the basis for building a distant-metastasis classifier for papillary thyroid cancer. Using MiXCR, TCRdb re-called clones from the PCR reads. The V and J calls reflect TCRdb's pipeline rather than the authors' work. The data show tens of thousands of clones, about 15% seen once. Every patient underwent thyroid surgery untreated. The chain combines TRBV4-1 with TRBJ1-1; perhaps TRBD1 as D (5 bases). The sample taken for sequencing was blood. The origin of this receptor is a female donor with papillary thyroid cancer or a benign thyroid nodule (not recorded which). Some clones in this sample may be carry-over from other donors' samples. The CDR3 region is CASSPIGTALRNTEAFF. The CDR3 DNA reads as TGCGCCAGCAGCCCGATTGGGACGGCCCTTCGGAACACTGAAGCTTTCTTT.